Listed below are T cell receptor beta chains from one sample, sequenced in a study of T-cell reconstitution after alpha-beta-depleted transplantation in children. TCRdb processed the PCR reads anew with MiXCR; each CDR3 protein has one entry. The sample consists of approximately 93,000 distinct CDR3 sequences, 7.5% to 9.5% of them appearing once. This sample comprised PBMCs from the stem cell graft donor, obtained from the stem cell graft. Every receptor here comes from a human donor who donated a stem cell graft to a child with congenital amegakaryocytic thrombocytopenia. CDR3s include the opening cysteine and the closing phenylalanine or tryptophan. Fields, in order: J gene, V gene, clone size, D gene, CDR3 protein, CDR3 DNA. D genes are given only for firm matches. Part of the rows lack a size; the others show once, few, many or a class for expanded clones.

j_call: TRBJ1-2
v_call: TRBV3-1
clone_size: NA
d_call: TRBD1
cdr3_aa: CASSPGQGKHYGYTF
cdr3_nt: TGTGCCAGCAGCCCCGGACAGGGCAAACACTATGGCTACACCTTC

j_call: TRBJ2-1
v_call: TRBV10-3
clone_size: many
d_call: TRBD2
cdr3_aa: CAITERGDYNEQFF
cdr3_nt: TGTGCCATCACCGAGCGGGGGGACTACAATGAGCAGTTCTTC

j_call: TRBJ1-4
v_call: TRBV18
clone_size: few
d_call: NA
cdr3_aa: CASSRETNEKLFF
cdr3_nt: TGTGCCAGCTCTCGGGAGACTAATGAAAAACTGTTTTTT

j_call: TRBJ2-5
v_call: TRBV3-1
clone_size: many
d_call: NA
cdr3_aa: CASSHTGSGEETQYF
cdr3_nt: TGTGCCAGCAGCCATACCGGGAGCGGTGAAGAGACCCAGTACTTC

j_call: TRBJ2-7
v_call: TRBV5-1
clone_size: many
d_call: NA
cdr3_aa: CASSPGDIYEQYF
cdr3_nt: TGCGCCAGCAGTCCCGGCGATATTTACGAGCAGTACTTC

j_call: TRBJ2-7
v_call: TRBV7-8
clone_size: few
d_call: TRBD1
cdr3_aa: CASSPIRGNYEQYF
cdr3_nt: TGTGCCAGCAGCCCCATCAGGGGGAACTACGAGCAGTACTTC

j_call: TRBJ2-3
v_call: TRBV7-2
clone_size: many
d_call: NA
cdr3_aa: CASSQLPRGADTQYF
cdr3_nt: TGTGCCAGCAGCCAGCTACCTCGCGGGGCAGATACGCAGTATTTT

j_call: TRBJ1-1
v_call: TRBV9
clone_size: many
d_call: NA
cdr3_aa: CASSPRNSEAFF
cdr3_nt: TGTGCCAGCAGCCCCCGGAACAGTGAAGCTTTCTTT

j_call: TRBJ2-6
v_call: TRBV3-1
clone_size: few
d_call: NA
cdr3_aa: CASSQDAVSGANVLTF
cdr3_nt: TGTGCCAGCAGCCAAGATGCGGTCTCTGGGGCCAACGTCCTGACTTTC

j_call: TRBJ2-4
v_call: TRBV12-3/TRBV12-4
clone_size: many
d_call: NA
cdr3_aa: CASSGTALGGIQYF
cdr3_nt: TGTGCCAGCAGTGGTACAGCCCTTGGGGGGATTCAGTACTTC

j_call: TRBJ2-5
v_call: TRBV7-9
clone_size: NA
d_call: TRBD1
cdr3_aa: CASSRDREETQYF
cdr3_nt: TGTGCCAGCAGCCGGGACAGAGAAGAGACCCAGTACTTC

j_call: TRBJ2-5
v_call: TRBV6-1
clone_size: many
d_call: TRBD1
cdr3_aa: CASSRRGQGWETQYF
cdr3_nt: TGTGCCAGCAGTAGGCGGGGACAGGGGTGGGAGACCCAGTACTTC

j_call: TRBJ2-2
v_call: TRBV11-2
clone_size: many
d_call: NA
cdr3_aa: CASSLVGGVTGELFF
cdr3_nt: TGTGCCAGCAGCTTAGTAGGAGGGGTCACCGGGGAGCTGTTTTTT

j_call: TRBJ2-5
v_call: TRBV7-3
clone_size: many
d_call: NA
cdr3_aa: CASSQTGQRETQYF
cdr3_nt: TGTGCCAGCAGCCAGACCGGACAGCGAGAGACCCAGTACTTC

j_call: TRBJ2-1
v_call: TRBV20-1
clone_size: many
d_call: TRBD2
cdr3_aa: CSASPRTSGRKDEQFF
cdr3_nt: TGCAGTGCTAGCCCTCGGACTAGCGGGAGGAAGGATGAGCAGTTCTTC

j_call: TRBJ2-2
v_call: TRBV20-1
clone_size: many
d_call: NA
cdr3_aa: CSASNYRSGELFF
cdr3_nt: TGCAGTGCTAGTAACTACAGGTCCGGGGAGCTGTTTTTT

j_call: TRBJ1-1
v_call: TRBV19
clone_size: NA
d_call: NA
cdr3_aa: CASIQKGNTEAFF
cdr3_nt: TGTGCCAGTATTCAAAAGGGGAACACTGAAGCTTTCTTT

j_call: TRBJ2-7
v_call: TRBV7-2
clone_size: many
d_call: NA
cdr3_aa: CASSLGGADEQYF
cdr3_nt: TGTGCCAGCAGCTTAGGGGGGGCCGACGAGCAGTACTTC

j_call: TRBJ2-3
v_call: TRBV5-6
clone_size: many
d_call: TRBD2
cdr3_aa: CASSLLLAGSDTQYF
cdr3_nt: TGTGCCAGCAGCTTGCTACTAGCGGGATCAGATACGCAGTATTTT

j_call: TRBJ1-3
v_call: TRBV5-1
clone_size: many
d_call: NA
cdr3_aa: CASSLSGWGNTIYF
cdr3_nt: TGCGCCAGCAGCTTATCAGGGTGGGGAAACACCATATATTTT

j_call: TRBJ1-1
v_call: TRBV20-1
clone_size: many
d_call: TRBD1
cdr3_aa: CSASPPISGGVSGAFF
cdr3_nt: TGCAGTGCTAGCCCTCCGATATCAGGGGGAGTCTCGGGAGCTTTCTTT

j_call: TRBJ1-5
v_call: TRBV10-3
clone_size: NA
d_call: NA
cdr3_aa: CAISDRGGDQPQHF
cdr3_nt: TGTGCCATCAGTGACAGGGGTGGGGATCAGCCCCAGCATTTT

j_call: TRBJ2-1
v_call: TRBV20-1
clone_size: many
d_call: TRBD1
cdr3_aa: CSAIDRVSYNEQFF
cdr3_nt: TGCAGTGCTATTGACAGGGTGTCCTACAATGAGCAGTTCTTC

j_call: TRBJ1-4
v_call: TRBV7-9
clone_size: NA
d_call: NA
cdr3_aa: CASSLDLWGKLFF
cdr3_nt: TGTGCCAGCAGCTTAGATCTTTGGGGAAAACTGTTTTTT